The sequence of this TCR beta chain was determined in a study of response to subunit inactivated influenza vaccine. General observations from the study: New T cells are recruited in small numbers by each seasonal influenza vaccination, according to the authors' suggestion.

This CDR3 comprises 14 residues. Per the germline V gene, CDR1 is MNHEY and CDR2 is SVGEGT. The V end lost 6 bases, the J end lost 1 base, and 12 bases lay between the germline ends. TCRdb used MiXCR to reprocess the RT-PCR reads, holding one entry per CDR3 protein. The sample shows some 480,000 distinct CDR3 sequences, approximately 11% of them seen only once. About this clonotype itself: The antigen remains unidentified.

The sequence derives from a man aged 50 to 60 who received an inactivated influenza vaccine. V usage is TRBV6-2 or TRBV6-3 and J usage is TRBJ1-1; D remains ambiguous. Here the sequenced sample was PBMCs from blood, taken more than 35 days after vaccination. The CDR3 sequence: CASRGTAPNTEAFF. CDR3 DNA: TGTGCCAGCAGGGGTACAGCACCGAACACTGAAGCTTTCTTT.